Listed below are T cell receptor beta chains from one sample, sequenced in a study of blood T cell repertoires in COVID-19. This table comes from immunoSEQ multiplex PCR, and its TCRdb copy is limited to in-frame clones, with some not included. This table holds 200,000 to 250,000 clones, around 88% found once. The sequenced material came from peripheral blood. The origin of the receptors is a woman aged 30 to 39 with COVID-19, enrolled during active disease. The CDR3 runs from the conserved cysteine through the conserved F or W. The D gene is left open where the match is weak. A clone size is listed for some rows: how often the clone was seen (once, few, many), or a class if it is expanded.

CASSPGEGRYNEQFF	TGTGCCAGCAGCCCGGGAGAGGGGAGATACAATGAGCAGTTCTTC	TRBV5-4	TRBJ2-1	NA	NA
CASSLGGRVPTDTQYF	TGTGCCAGCAGCTTAGGAGGGAGAGTGCCCACAGATACGCAGTATTTT	TRBV5-4	TRBJ2-3	NA	NA
CASILTGDTEAFF	TGTGCCAGTATATTGACGGGGGACACTGAAGCTTTCTTT	TRBV19	TRBJ1-1	NA	NA
CASSLQGGTDTQYF	TGTGCCAGCAGTTTACAGGGGGGCACAGATACGCAGTATTTT	TRBV28	TRBJ2-3	NA	TRBD1
CASSQHQGLAGGRGTDTQYF	TGTGCCAGCAGCCAGCACCAGGGACTAGCGGGGGGGCGGGGAACAGATACGCAGTATTTT	TRBV4-2	TRBJ2-3	NA	TRBD2
CSVNGIRDSSYNEQFF	TGCAGCGTTAATGGAATTCGGGATAGCTCCTACAATGAGCAGTTCTTC	TRBV29-1	TRBJ2-1	NA	NA
CASSVGASGYHIDTQYF	TGTGCCAGCAGCGTAGGGGCTAGCGGGTACCATATAGATACGCAGTATTTT	TRBV9	TRBJ2-3	NA	TRBD2
CASSAGTGGYEQYF	TGTGCCAGCAGTGCCGGGACAGGCGGTTACGAGCAGTACTTC	TRBV27	TRBJ2-7	NA	TRBD1
CASSYGTGVTGELFF	TGTGCCAGCAGCTACGGGACAGGGGTCACCGGGGAGCTGTTTTTT	TRBV11-2	TRBJ2-2	NA	TRBD1
CATSRARGPRMEYF	TGTGCCACCAGCAGAGCGCGGGGGCCCCGTATGGAGTATTTT	TRBV15	TRBJ2-3	NA	NA
CASSYWDSKPYGYTF	TGTGCCAGCAGTTACTGGGACTCGAAACCCTATGGCTACACCTTC	TRBV6-2/TRBV6-3	TRBJ1-2	NA	NA
CASPPRQGDHEQYF	TGTGCCAGTCCCCCCCGACAGGGGGACCACGAGCAGTACTTC	TRBV19	TRBJ2-7	NA	TRBD1
CASSLYGTDNQPQHF	TGTGCCAGCAGTTTATATGGGACAGATAATCAGCCCCAGCATTTT	TRBV27	TRBJ1-5	few	TRBD1
CASSQDRAGLGSPLHF	TGCGCCAGCAGCCAAGATCGAGCAGGTCTTGGTTCACCCCTCCACTTT	TRBV4-3	TRBJ1-6	NA	NA
CASSHYGGLQETQYF	TGTGCCAGCAGCCACTACGGGGGGCTCCAAGAGACCCAGTACTTC	TRBV4-2	TRBJ2-5	NA	NA
CASSLTRNEQFF	TGTGCCAGCAGCTTGACACGCAATGAGCAGTTCTTC	TRBV6-6	TRBJ2-1	NA	NA
CASSFEGPGEKLFF	TGCGCCAGCAGCTTCGAGGGTCCAGGCGAAAAACTGTTTTTT	TRBV5-1	TRBJ1-4	NA	NA
CASSYPGGAGELFF	TGTGCCAGCAGTTACCCAGGGGGAGCCGGGGAGCTGTTTTTT	TRBV6-5	TRBJ2-2	NA	TRBD1
CASSMFGGGGLAPGELFF	TGTGCCAGTAGTATGTTTGGTGGGGGGGGCCTTGCCCCCGGGGAGCTGTTTTTT	TRBV19	TRBJ2-2	NA	NA
CASSDRQGAIIF	TGTGCCAGCAGCGATCGACAGGGGGCAATAATCTTC	TRBV7-9	TRBJ2-7	NA	TRBD1
CASSLWGGLAGAIGNEQFF	TGTGCCAGCAGCTTATGGGGTGGGCTAGCGGGGGCCATAGGGAATGAGCAGTTCTTC	TRBV7-2	TRBJ2-1	NA	TRBD2
CASSPFGVNQPQHF	TGTGCCAGTAGTCCCTTTGGAGTAAATCAGCCCCAGCATTTT	TRBV19	TRBJ1-5	NA	NA
CASSYRPGVANIQYF	TGTGCCAGCAGTTACAGGCCTGGGGTAGCGAACATTCAGTACTTC	TRBV6-2/TRBV6-3	TRBJ2-4	NA	NA
CASSVALGRHYGYTF	TGTGCCAGCAGCGTAGCTCTTGGGAGACACTATGGCTACACCTTC	TRBV9	TRBJ1-2	NA	NA